This TCR beta chain comes out of a study of T cell clones after liver transplantation. V was shortened by 2 bases and J by 5 bases, with 12 bases between the two germline ends. The CDR3 is made up of 14 amino acids. Germline-derived CDR1 and CDR2 are SGHTA and FQGTGA. TCRdb's table, derived via immunoSEQ multiplex PCR, lists solely in-frame clones and lacks some. The sample lists thousands of clones; over 75% were seen once. In its sample, this clone was seen a few times. Sequences were derived from CD8+ T cells from blood, sampled before liver transplant. The chain joins TRBV7-3 to TRBJ2-5; D is possibly TRBD2 (6 bases). The sequence came from a human donor who received a liver transplant. CDR3 region: CASSLDGSLETQYF. The CDR3 DNA reads TGTGCCAGCAGCTTAGACGGGAGTTTGGAGACCCAGTACTTC.